Below, 21 T cell receptor beta chains from the same sample are listed, as sequenced in a study of T cells expressing NK-cell markers. TCRdb reprocessed the 5' RACE reads and reports one entry per CDR3 protein, with no DNA. The sample features about 550,000 distinct CDR3 sequences, with approximately 4% in its top ten. Sequenced: blood T cells: a sorted CD56 or NKG2C T cell subset, CD4+ or CD8+ T cells, or bulk PBMC T cells (not recorded which). The receptors come from a young man in good health.

This rearrangement joins TRBV12-3 or TRBV12-4 to TRBJ2-4; as DNA is missing, the TRBD1 call by TCRdb cannot be tested. The CDR3 contains 15 residues. CDR3 sequence: CASSRDREAKNIQYF.

The gene calls are TRBV6-1 and TRBJ2-7; TCRdb's D gene call, TRBD1, goes unchecked for lack of DNA. CDR1 and CDR2 (germline): MNHNS, SASEGT. The CDR3 has 13 amino acids. CDR3 amino acids: CASSRYGRYEQYF.

V gene TRBV5-1 combines with J gene TRBJ2-2; TCRdb's D call, TRBD2, is unchecked because there is no DNA. The CDR3 totals 16 residues. Germline V gene lookup returns CDR1 SGHRS and CDR2 YFSETQ. The CDR3 loop is CASSLGAGVATGELFF.

The chain uses TRBV27 and TRBJ1-2; as DNA is missing, the TRBD1 call by TCRdb cannot be tested. Germline lookup yields CDR1 MNHEY and CDR2 SMNVEV (reference sequence). The CDR3 runs 17 residues. CDR3: CASSSLGTGGSNYGYTF.

V and J are TRBV5-1 and TRBJ2-1; the D call of TRBD1 rests on TCRdb alone, since no DNA is present to check it. The CDR3 is 16 residues long. Germline assignment: CDR1 SGHRS and CDR2 YFSETQ. CDR3 sequence: CASSGTGTGDYNEQFF. The variable domain in full, with the rest retrieved from reference TRBV5-1 and TRBJ2-1, is KAGVTQTPRYLIKTRGQQVTLSCSPISGHRSVSWYQQTPGQGLQFLFEYFSETQRNKGNFPGRFSGRQFSNSRSEMNVSTLELGDSALYLCASSGTGTGDYNEQFFGPGTRLTVL.

The chain couples TRBV13 to TRBJ2-1. Germline V gene lookup returns CDR1 PRHDT and CDR2 FYEKMQ (reference sequence). The CDR3 is 15 amino acids. Here the CDR3 reads CASSLGLAWNNEQFF.

The chain links TRBV19 to TRBJ1-1. Germline assignment: CDR1 LNHDA and CDR2 SQIVND (reference sequence). The CDR3 totals 14 residues. The CDR3 loop reads CASSSGLSGTEAFF.

The chain carries TRBV29-1 and TRBJ2-4; TCRdb selects TRBD1, and the lack of DNA leaves this call unchecked. The CDR3 extends over 13 amino acids. The germline V gene has CDR1 SQVTM and CDR2 ANQGSEA. CDR3 sequence: CSVTGRAMNIQYF.

This CDR3 reads CSVDPREGRTGELFF. This chain links TRBV29-1 with TRBJ2-2; TCRdb lists TRBD2, though no DNA is available to test this call. The CDR3 has 15 amino acids. Germline lookup yields CDR1 SQVTM and CDR2 ANQGSEA.

The chain carries TRBV5-6 and TRBJ2-6; TCRdb names TRBD1, which stays unverified in the absence of DNA. There are 18 residues in the CDR3. Germline CDR1 reads SGHDT; CDR2 reads YYEEEE. The CDR3 loop is CASSQRDRASSGANVLTF.

V gene TRBV9 combines with J gene TRBJ2-6; TCRdb proposes TRBD1, but this gene call is untestable without DNA. Per germline, CDR1 SGDLS and CDR2 YYNGEE. The CDR3 extends over 21 amino acids. CDR3 sequence: CASSDPIRVGQTYSGANVLTF.

Here the CDR3 reads CSARGRRNYGYTF. V and J are TRBV20-1 and TRBJ1-2. The V gene's germline CDR1 is DFQATT and CDR2 SNEGSKA (reference sequence). The CDR3 spans 13 residues.

The chain combines TRBV11-2 with TRBJ2-5; TCRdb indicates TRBD2, and absent DNA this call remains unverified. This CDR3 is 19 amino acids long. Germline lookup yields CDR1 SGHAT and CDR2 FQNNGV. CDR3 region: CASSLDGLLSLAGAETQYF. Looking up the rest from reference TRBV11-2 and TRBJ2-5 gives the full variable domain: EAGVAQSPRYKIIEKRQSVAFWCNPISGHATLYWYQQILGQGPKLLIQFQNNGVVDDSQLPKDRFSAERLKGVDSTLKIQPAKLEDSAVYLCASSLDGLLSLAGAETQYFGPGTRLLVL.

J is TRBJ2-7 and V is TRBV9; TCRdb selects TRBD1, and the lack of DNA leaves this call unchecked. The CDR3 loop spans 12 amino acids. Germline-derived CDR1 and CDR2 are SGDLS and YYNGEE. CDR3 sequence reads: CASSPTGYEQYF.

The rearrangement uses TRBV28 and TRBJ1-6; the TCRdb D gene call, TRBD1, has no DNA to confirm it. The CDR3 loop spans 14 amino acids. The germline V gene encodes CDR1 MDHEN and CDR2 SYDVKM. The CDR3 sequence is CASSSLSRGSPLHF.

The V and J genes are TRBV15 and TRBJ2-7; as DNA is missing, the TRBD2 call by TCRdb cannot be tested. The CDR3 sequence is 16 residues long. Germline V lookup: CDR1 LNHNV, CDR2 YYDKDF (reference sequence). The CDR3 spells CATSRLSGPSGYEQYF.

The rearrangement joins TRBV28 to TRBJ2-7; TCRdb picks TRBD1, but there is no DNA to check that call. Germline CDR1 reads MDHEN; CDR2 reads SYDVKM. The CDR3 extends over 14 amino acids. CDR3 in amino acids: CASSPGDREHEQYF. Variable domain in full (rest from reference TRBV28 and TRBJ2-7): DVKVTQSSRYLVKRTGEKVFLECVQDMDHENMFWYRQDPGLGLRLIYFSYDVKMKEKGDIPEGYSVSREKKERFSLILESASTNQTSMYLCASSPGDREHEQYFGPGTRLTVT.

The chain carries TRBV12-3 or TRBV12-4 and TRBJ2-5; TCRdb selects TRBD1, and the lack of DNA leaves this call unchecked. The CDR3 totals 16 residues. CDR3 loop: CASSFFPNLYQETQYF.

The chain carries TRBV30 and TRBJ1-2; TCRdb returns TRBD1, unconfirmable since there is no DNA. Germline V gives CDR1 GTSNPN, CDR2 SVGIG (reference sequence). This CDR3 is built from 12 residues. This chain's CDR3 is CAWKGGLYGYTF. The full variable domain, its missing parts supplied by reference TRBV30 and TRBJ1-2, is SQTIHQWPATLVQPVGSPLSLECTVEGTSNPNLYWYRQAAGRGLQLLFYSVGIGQISSEVPQNLSASRPQDRQFILSSKKLLLSDSGFYLCAWKGGLYGYTFGSGTRLTVV.

This chain links TRBV15 with TRBJ2-1; TCRdb designates TRBD2, a call that cannot be tested without DNA. Looked up from germline, CDR1 is LNHNV and CDR2 is YYDKDF (reference sequence). The CDR3 totals 16 residues. The CDR3 here is CATSHGLAGVNNEQFF.

The rearrangement links TRBV10-2 to TRBJ2-1; no DNA is available, so the TRBD2 call from TCRdb remains unchecked. Germline CDR1 and CDR2: WSHSY and SAAADI. This CDR3 contains 14 residues. Here the CDR3 reads CASSPLAQDNEQFF.